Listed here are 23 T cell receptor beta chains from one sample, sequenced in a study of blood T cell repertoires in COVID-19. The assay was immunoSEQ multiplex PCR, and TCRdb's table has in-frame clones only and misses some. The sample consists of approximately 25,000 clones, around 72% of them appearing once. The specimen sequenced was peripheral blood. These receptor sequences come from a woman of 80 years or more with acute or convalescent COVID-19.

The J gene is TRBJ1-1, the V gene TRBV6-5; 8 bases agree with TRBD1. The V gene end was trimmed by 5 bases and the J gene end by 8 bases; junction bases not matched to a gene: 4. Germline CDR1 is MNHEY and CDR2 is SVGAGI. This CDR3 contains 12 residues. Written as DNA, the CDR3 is TGTGCCAGCAGTCCGACAGGGGTCGAAGCTTTCTTT. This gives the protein CASSPTGVEAFF.

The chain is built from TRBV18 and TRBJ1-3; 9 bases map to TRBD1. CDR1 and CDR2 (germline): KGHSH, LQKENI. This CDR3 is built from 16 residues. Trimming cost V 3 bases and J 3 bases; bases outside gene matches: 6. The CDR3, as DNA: TGTGCCAGCTCACCCGCACAGGGGGCATATGGAAACACCATATATTTT. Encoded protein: CASSPAQGAYGNTIYF. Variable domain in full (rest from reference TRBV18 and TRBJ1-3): NAGVMQNPRHLVRRRGQEARLRCSPMKGHSHVYWYRQLPEEGLKFMVYLQKENIIDESGMPKERFSAEFPKEGPSILRIQQVVRGDSAAYFCASSPAQGAYGNTIYFGEGSWLTVV.

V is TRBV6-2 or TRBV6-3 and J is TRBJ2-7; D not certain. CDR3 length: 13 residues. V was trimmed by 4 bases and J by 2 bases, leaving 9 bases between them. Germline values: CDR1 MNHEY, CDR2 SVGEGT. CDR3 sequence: CASSFGHPYEQYF. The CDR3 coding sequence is TGTGCCAGCAGTTTTGGGCATCCCTACGAGCAGTACTTC.

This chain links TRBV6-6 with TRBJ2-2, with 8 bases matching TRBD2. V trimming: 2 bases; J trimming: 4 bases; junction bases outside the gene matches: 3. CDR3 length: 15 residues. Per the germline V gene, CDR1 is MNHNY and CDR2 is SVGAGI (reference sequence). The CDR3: CASSYRAGGTGELFF. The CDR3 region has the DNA TGTGCCAGCAGTTACAGGGCGGGGGGCACCGGGGAGCTGTTTTTT.

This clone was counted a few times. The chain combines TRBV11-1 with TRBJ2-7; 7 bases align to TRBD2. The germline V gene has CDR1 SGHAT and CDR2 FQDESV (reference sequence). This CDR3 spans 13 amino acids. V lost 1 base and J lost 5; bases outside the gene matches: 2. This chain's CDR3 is CASSLGGTNEQYF. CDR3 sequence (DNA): TGTGCCAGCAGCTTAGGGGGGACTAACGAGCAGTACTTC.

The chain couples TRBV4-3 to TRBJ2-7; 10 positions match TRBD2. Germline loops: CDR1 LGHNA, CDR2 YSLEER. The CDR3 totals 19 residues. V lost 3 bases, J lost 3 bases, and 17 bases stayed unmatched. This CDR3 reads CASSQELAGFTTLGYEQYF. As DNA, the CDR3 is TGCGCCAGCAGCCAGGAACTAGCGGGATTTACGACCCTGGGCTACGAGCAGTACTTC.

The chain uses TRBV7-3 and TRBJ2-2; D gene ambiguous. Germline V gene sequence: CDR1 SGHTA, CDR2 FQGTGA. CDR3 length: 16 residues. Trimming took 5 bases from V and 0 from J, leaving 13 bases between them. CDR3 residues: CASSSLSRANTGELFF. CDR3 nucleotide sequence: TGTGCCAGCAGCAGCCTTAGCCGCGCGAACACCGGGGAGCTGTTTTTT.

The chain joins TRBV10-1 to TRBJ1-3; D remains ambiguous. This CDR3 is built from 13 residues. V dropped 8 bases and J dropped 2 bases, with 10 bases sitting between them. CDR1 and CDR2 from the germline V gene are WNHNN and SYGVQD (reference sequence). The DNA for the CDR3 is TGCGCCAGCGGCGGGGATACTGGAAACACCATATATTTT. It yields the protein CASGGDTGNTIYF.

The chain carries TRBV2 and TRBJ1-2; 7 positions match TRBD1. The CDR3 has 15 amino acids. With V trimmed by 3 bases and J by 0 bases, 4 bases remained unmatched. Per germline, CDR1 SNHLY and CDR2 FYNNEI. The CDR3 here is CASSDLDRSNYGYTF. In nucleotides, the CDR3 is TGTGCCAGCAGTGATCTGGACAGGTCTAACTATGGCTACACCTTC.

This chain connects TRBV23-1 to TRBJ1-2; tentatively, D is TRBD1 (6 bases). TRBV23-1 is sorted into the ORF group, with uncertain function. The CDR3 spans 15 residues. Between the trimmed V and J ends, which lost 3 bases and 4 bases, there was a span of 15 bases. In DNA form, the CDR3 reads TGCGCCAGCAGTCATTGGGCAGGGGCGGTCTATGGCTACACCTTC. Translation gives CASSHWAGAVYGYTF.

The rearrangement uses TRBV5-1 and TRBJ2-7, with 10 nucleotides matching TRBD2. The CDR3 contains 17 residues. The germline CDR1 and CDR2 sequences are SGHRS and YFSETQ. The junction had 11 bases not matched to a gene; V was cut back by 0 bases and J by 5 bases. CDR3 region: CASSLAASGSVIHEQYF. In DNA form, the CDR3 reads TGCGCCAGCAGCTTGGCGGCTAGCGGGAGCGTAATCCACGAGCAGTACTTC.

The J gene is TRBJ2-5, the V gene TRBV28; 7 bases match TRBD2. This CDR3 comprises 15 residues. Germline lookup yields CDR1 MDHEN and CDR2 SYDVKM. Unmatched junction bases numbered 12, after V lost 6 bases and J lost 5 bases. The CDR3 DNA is TGTGCCAGCAGCCCCCGGGGGAGGGTACGGGAGACCCAGTACTTC. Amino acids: CASSPRGRVRETQYF.

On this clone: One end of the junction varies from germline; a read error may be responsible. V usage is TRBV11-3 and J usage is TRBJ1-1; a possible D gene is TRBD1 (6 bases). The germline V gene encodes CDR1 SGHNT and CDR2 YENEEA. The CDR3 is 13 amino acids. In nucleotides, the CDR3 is TGTGCCAGCAGCTCTACAGGGAACTCTGAAGCTTTCTTT. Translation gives CASSSTGNSEAFF.

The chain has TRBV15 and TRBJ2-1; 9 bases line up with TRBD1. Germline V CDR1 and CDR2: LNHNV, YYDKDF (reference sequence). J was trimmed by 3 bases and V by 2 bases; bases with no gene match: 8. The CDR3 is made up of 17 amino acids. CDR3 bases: TGTGCCACCAGCAGACCCTACAGGGGGCGCTTCTACAATGAGCAGTTCTTC. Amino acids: CATSRPYRGRFYNEQFF.

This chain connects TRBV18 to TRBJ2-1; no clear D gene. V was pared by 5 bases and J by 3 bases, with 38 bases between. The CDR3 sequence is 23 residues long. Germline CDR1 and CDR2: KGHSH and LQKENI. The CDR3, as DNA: TGTGCCAGCTCATCGAGTTCTCGTTTTAAGGTAGTCCCCCGTCTAGAAGTCTACAATGAGCAGTTCTTC. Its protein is CASSSSSRFKVVPRLEVYNEQFF.

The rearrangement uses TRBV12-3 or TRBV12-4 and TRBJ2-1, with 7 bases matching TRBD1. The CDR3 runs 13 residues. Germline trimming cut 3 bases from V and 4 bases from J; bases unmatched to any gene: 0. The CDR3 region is CASSLGQYNEQFF. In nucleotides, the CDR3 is TGTGCCAGCAGTTTGGGACAGTACAATGAGCAGTTCTTC.

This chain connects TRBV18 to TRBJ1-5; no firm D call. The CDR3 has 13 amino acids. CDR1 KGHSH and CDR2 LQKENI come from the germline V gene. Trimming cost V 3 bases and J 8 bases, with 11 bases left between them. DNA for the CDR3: TGTGCCAGCTCACCTACCCCTGAGGAGCCCCAGCATTTT. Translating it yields CASSPTPEEPQHF.

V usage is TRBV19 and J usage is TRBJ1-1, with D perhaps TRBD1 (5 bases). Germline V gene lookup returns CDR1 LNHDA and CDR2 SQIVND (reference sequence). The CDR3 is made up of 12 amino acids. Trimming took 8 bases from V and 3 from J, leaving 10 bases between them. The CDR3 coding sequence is TGTGCCAGTGGAAGGGGCTACACTGAAGCTTTCTTT. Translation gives CASGRGYTEAFF.

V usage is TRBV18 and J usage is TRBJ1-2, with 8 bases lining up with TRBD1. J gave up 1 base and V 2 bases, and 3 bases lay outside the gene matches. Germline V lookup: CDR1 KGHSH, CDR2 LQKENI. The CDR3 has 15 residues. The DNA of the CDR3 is TGTGCCAGCTCACCATCAGGGGGCGTTAACTATGGCTACACCTTC. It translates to CASSPSGGVNYGYTF.

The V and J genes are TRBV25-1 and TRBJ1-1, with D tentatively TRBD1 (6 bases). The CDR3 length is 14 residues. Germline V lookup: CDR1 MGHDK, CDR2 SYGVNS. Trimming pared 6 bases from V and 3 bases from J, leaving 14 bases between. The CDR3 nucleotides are TGTGCCAGCAGGCAAACGGGGGGCCACACTGAAGCTTTCTTT. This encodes CASRQTGGHTEAFF.

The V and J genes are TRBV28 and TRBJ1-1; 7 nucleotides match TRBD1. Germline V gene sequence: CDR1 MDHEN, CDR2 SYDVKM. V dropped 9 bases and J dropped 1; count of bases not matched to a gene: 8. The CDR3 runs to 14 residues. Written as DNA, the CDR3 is TGTGCCAGTTCGACGCGGACAGGGAACACTGAAGCTTTCTTT. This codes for CASSTRTGNTEAFF.

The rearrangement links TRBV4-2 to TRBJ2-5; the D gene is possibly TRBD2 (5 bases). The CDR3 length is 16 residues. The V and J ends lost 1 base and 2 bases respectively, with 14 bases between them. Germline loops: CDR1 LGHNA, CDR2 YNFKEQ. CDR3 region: CASSQVGRGPQETQYF. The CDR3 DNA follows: TGTGCCAGCAGCCAAGTCGGCCGGGGTCCTCAAGAGACCCAGTACTTC.

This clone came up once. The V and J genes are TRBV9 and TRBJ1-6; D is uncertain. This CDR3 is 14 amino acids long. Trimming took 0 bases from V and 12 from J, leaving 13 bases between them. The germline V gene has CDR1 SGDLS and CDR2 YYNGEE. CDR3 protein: CASSVGPTGEPLHF. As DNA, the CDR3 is TGTGCCAGCAGCGTAGGGCCCACCGGGGAACCCCTCCACTTT.